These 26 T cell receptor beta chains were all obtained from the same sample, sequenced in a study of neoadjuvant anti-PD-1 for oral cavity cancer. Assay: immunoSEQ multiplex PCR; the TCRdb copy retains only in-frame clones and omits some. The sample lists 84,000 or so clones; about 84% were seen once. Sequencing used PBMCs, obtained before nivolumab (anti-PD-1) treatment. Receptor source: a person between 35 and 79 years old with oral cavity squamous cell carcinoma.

Here the CDR3 DNA reads TGTGCCAGCAGTGATGGGGTTGGCGGCAATCAGCCCCAGCATTTT. It yields the protein CASSDGVGGNQPQHF. The genes are TRBV2 and TRBJ1-5; D is unclear. In germline, CDR1 is SNHLY, CDR2 FYNNEI. Trimming stripped 3 bases from V and 2 bases from J, with 11 bases between. CDR3 length: 15 amino acids.

CDR3 residues: CSVRTGGYSEQYF. CDR3 DNA sequence: TGCAGCGTGAGGACAGGGGGATACTCCGAGCAGTACTTC. The rearrangement joins TRBV29-1 to TRBJ2-7; TRBD1 aligns across 10 bases. Germline CDR1 and CDR2: SQVTM and ANQGSEA. Unmatched junction bases numbered 8, after V lost 6 bases and J lost 6 bases. The CDR3 covers 13 residues.

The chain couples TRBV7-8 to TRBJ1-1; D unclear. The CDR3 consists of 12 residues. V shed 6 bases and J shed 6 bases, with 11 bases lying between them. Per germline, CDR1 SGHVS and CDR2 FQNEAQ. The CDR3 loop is CASRAGFAEAFF. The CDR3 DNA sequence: TGTGCCAGCAGGGCGGGGTTCGCTGAAGCTTTCTTT.

CDR3 loop: CASSQDLISYNEQFF. The DNA for the CDR3 is TGTGCCAGCAGTCAAGACCTTATCTCCTACAATGAGCAGTTCTTC. V usage is TRBV6-1 and J usage is TRBJ2-1; no clear D gene. Deletions cut 5 bases from V and 0 bases from J, with 11 bases between. Germline CDR1 and CDR2: MNHNS and SASEGT. The CDR3 consists of 15 residues.

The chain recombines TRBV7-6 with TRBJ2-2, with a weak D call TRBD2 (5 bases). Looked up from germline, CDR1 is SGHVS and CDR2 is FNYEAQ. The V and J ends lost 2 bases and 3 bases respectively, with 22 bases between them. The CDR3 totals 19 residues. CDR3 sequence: CASSLYASGSSWDTGELFF. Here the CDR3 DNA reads TGTGCCAGCAGCTTATACGCCAGCGGTTCCTCTTGGGACACCGGGGAGCTGTTTTTT.

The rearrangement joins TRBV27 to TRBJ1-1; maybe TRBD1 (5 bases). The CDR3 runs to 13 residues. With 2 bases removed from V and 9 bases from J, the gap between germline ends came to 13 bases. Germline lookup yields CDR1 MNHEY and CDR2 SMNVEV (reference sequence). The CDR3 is CASSLNSGGKAFF. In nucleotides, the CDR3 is TGTGCCAGCAGTTTAAATTCGGGGGGTAAAGCTTTCTTT.

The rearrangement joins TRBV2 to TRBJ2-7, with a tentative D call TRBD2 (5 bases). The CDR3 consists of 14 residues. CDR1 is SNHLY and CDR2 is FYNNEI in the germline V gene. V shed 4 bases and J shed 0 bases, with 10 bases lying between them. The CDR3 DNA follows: TGTGCCAGCAGTGGGAGCGGATACTCCTACGAGCAGTACTTC. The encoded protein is CASSGSGYSYEQYF. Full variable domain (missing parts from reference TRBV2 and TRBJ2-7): EPEVTQTPSHQVTQMGQEVILRCVPISNHLYFYWYRQILGQKVEFLVSFYNNEISEKSEIFDDQFSVERPDGSNFTLKIRSTKLEDSAMYFCASSGSGYSYEQYFGPGTRLTVT.

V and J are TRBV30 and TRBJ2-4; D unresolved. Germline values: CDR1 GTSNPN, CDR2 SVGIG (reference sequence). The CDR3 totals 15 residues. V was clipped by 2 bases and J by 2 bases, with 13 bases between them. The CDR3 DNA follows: TGTGCCTGGAGTACCGGCGAAGGGTCCAAAAACATTCAGTACTTC. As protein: CAWSTGEGSKNIQYF.

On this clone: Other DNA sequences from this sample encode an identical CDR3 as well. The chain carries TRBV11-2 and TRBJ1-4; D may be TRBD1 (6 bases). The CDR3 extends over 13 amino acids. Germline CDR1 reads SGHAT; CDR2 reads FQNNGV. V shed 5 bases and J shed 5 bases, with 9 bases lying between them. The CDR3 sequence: CASSPQGNEKLFF. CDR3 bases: TGTGCCAGCAGCCCCCAGGGGAATGAAAAACTGTTTTTT.

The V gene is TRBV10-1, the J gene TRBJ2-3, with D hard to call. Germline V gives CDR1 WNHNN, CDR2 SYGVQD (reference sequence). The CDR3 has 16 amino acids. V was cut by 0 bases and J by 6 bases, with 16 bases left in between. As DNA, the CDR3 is TGCGCCAGCAGTGAGTCAATGGGCATGAATAGGGATACGCAGTATTTT. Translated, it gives CASSESMGMNRDTQYF.

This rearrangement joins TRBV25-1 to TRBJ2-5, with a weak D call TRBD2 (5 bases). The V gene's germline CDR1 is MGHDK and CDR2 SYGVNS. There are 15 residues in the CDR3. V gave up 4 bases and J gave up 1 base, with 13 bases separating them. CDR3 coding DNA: TGTGCCAGCAGTGCTTCGGACTTCTTCCAAGAGACCCAGTACTTC. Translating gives CASSASDFFQETQYF.

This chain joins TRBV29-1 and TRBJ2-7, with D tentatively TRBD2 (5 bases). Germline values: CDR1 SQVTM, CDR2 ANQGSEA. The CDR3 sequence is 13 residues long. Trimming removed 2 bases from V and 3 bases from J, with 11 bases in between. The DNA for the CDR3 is TGCAGCGTTGAATCTAGCCGAAACTACGAGCAGTACTTC. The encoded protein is CSVESSRNYEQYF.

The CDR3 DNA sequence: TGTGCCAGCAGCTTCTATTCCGGGGGGCCTTTGGAGCAGTACTTC. Translating gives CASSFYSGGPLEQYF. The chain links TRBV5-4 to TRBJ2-7, with D perhaps TRBD2 (7 bases). This CDR3 is built from 15 residues. V gave up 2 bases and J gave up 7 bases, with 19 bases separating them. CDR1 and CDR2 (germline): SGHNT, YYREEE (reference sequence).

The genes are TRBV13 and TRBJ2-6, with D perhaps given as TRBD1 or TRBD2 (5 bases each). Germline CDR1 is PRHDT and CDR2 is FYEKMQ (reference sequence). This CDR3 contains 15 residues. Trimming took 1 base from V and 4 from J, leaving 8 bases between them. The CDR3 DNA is TGTGCCAGCAGCTTAGCGGGGCGAGGGGCCAACGTCCTGACTTTC. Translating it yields CASSLAGRGANVLTF.

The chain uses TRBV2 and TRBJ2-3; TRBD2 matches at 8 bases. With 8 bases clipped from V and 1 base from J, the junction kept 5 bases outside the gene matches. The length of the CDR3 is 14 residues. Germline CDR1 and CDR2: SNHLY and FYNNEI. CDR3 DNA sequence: TGTGCCAGCGATATAGCGGGACGCACAGATACGCAGTATTTT. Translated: CASDIAGRTDTQYF. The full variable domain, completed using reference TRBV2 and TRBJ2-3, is EPEVTQTPSHQVTQMGQEVILRCVPISNHLYFYWYRQILGQKVEFLVSFYNNEISEKSEIFDDQFSVERPDGSNFTLKIRSTKLEDSAMYFCASDIAGRTDTQYFGPGTRLTVL.

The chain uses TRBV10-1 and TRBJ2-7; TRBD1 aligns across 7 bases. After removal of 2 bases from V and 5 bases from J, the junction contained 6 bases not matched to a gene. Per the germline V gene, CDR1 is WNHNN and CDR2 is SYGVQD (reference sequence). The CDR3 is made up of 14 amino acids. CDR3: CASSELDRAHEQYF. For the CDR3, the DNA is TGCGCCAGCAGTGAGCTCGACAGGGCCCACGAGCAGTACTTC.

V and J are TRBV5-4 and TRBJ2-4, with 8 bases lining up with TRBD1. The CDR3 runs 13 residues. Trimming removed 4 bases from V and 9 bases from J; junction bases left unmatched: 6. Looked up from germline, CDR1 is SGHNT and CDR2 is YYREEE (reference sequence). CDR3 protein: CASSPDRDGIQYF. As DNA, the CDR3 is TGTGCCAGCAGCCCGGACAGGGATGGCATTCAGTACTTC.

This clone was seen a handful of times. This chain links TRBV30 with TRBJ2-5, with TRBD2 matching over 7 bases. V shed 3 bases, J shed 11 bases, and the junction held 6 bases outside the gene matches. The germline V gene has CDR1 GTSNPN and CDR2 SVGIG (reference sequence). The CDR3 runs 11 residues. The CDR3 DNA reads TGTGCCTGGAGCCTAAGCGGGGAACAGTACTTC. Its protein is CAWSLSGEQYF.

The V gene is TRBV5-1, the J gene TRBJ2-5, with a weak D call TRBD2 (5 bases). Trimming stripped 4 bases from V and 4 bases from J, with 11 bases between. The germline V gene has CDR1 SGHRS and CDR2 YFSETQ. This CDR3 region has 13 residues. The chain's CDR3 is CASSRSRVETQYF. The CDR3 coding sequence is TGCGCCAGCAGCCGCTCGAGGGTAGAGACCCAGTACTTC.

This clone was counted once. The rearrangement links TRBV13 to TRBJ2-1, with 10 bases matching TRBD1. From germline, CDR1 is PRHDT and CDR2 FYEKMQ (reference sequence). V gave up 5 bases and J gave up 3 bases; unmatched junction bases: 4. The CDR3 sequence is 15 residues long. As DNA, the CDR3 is TGTGCCAGCAGCCCCTGGACAGGGGGCTACAATGAGCAGTTCTTC. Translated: CASSPWTGGYNEQFF.

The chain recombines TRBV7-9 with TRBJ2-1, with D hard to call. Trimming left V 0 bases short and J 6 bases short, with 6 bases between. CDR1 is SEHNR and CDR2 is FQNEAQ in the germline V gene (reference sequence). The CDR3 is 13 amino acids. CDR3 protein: CASSLAERNEQFF. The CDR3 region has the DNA TGTGCCAGCAGCTTAGCCGAGCGCAATGAGCAGTTCTTC.

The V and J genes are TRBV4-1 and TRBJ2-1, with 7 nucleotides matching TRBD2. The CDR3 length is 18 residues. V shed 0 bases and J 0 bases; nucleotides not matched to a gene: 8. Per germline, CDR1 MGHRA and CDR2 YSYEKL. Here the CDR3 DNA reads TGCGCCAGCAGCCAAGATAGGGGACTACCCGTCTCCTACAATGAGCAGTTCTTC. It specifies CASSQDRGLPVSYNEQFF.

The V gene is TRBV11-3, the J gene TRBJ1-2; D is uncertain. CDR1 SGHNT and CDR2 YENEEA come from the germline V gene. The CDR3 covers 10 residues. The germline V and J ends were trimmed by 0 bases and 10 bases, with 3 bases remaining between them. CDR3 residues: CASSLDPYTF. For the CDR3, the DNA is TGTGCCAGCAGCTTAGACCCCTACACCTTC.

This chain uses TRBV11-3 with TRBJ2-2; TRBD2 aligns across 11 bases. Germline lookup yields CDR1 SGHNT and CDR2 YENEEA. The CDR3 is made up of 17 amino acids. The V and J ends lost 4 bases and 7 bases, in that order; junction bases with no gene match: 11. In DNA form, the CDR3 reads TGTGCCAGCAGCTCTGGAGGGGCTAGCGGGAGGAACGGGGAGCTGTTTTTT. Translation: CASSSGGASGRNGELFF.

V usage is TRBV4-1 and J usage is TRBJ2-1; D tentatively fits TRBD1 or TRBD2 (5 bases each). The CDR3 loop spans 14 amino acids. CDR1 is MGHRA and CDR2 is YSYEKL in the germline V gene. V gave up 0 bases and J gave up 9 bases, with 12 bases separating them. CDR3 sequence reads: CASSQEQVGGEQFF. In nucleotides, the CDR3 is TGCGCCAGCAGCCAAGAACAGGTAGGAGGTGAGCAGTTCTTC.

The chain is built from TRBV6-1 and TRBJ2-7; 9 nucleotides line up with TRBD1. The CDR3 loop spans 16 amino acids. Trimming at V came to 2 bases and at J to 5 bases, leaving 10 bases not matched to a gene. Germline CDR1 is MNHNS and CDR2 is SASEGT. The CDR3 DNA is TGTGCCAGCAGTGAAACGTGGGGGACAGGGTTCGACGAGCAGTACTTC. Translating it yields CASSETWGTGFDEQYF.